The T cell receptor beta chain described here comes from a study of CD8+ T cells in alopecia areata. Overall study results and limits: TCR sharing was clearer in mice than between patients, perhaps partly owing to patient HLA diversity. Lesional scalp, notably in alopecia totalis/universalis, had clonality above that of normal scalp. Scalp sequencing also captures normal skin's resident alphabeta T cells.

Reverse transcription of extracted RNA yielded cDNA, which provided the sequencing template. Clones were read by immunoSEQ multiplex PCR, and TCRdb kept only the in-frame ones, dropping some. Of 90,000 to 130,000 clones detected, under 60% appear once; the ten largest clones hold 20% to 25%. The V and J ends lost 2 bases and 6 bases respectively, with 16 bases between them. CDR1 is MGHDK and CDR2 is SYGVNS in the germline V gene. The CDR3 has 15 amino acids. Concerning this clone: Its antigen is currently unknown.

The sequenced material came from NKG2D-low CD8+ T cells sorted from blood. The rearrangement links TRBV25-1 to TRBJ1-2, with no clear D. This clonotype originated in a human donor with alopecia areata. DNA for the CDR3: TGTGCCAGCAGTGAAGCCCCCGGGTTTCAGGATGGCTACACCTTC. Translating it yields CASSEAPGFQDGYTF.